The 25 T cell receptor beta chains below come from one sample, sequenced in a study of T cells in Graves' hyperthyroidism and ophthalmopathy. Amplified TCR beta CDR3 regions derived from RNA transcripts. Using the HTBI primer set, a first-round RT-PCR was run on the TCR CDR3. TCRdb recomputed calls from the multiplex PCR reads with MiXCR, one row per CDR3 protein. This table holds under 800,000 distinct CDR3 sequences, 14% found once. Sequences were obtained from blood. These receptor sequences come from a woman between 18 and 30 years old with Graves' hyperthyroidism.

This clonotype was observed at least ten times. The V call is TRBV30, the J call TRBJ1-2, with D possibly TRBD1 on 6 matching bases. The V gene's germline CDR1 is GTSNPN and CDR2 SVGIG (reference sequence). The germline V and J ends were trimmed by 7 bases and 8 bases, with 20 bases remaining between them. This CDR3 is built from 13 residues. The CDR3 DNA follows: TGTGCCTCCAACCGGCGGGGGGCGGACGGCTACACCTTC. Encoded protein: CASNRRGADGYTF.

The chain joins TRBV30 to TRBJ2-3; 8 bases agree with TRBD2. Trimming took 8 bases from V and 14 from J; bases not matched to a gene: 12. The length of the CDR3 is 11 residues. The V gene's germline CDR1 is GTSNPN and CDR2 SVGIG (reference sequence). The chain's CDR3 is CAGTSPDARYF. The CDR3 nucleotides read TGTGCCGGGACTAGTCCGGATGCGCGGTATTTT.

This clonotype has a handful of counts. The chain joins TRBV11-2 to TRBJ2-3; 10 nucleotides match TRBD2. The CDR3 is 16 residues long. V lost 4 bases to trimming and J lost 1 base; unmatched junction nucleotides: 5. Germline V gene data show CDR1 as SGHAT and CDR2 as FQNNGV. The DNA of the CDR3 is TGTGCCAGCAGCTACCAACTAGCGGGACGCACAGATACGCAGTATTTT. Translated, it gives CASSYQLAGRTDTQYF.

This clonotype was seen ten or more times. CDR3 sequence (DNA): TGCAGTGCTAGACCCAGCGGGAGGGGAGAGACCCAGTACTTC. Residues: CSARPSGRGETQYF. The chain carries TRBV20-1 and TRBJ2-5, with 10 bases identical to TRBD2. V trimming: 2 bases; J trimming: 4 bases; junction bases outside the gene matches: 4. Per the germline V gene, CDR1 is DFQATT and CDR2 is SNEGSKA (reference sequence). The CDR3 extends over 14 amino acids.

This clonotype has ten or more counts. The genes are TRBV7-9 and TRBJ2-7; TRBD1 matches at 8 bases. The CDR3 sequence is 19 residues long. The V gene's germline CDR1 is SEHNR and CDR2 FQNEAQ (reference sequence). With V trimmed by 5 bases and J by 2 bases, 20 bases remained unmatched. CDR3 amino acids: CASSGGRDRPKSVPYEQYF. CDR3 in DNA: TGTGCCAGCAGCGGCGGCCGGGACAGGCCAAAATCTGTCCCCTACGAGCAGTACTTC. The full variable domain, with the rest looked up from reference TRBV7-9 and TRBJ2-7, is DTGVSQNPRHKITKRGQNVTFRCDPISEHNRLYWYRQTLGQGPEFLTYFQNEAQLEKSRLLSDRFSAERPKGSFSTLEIQRTEQGDSAMYLCASSGGRDRPKSVPYEQYFGPGTRLTVT.

This clonotype was counted at least ten times. The chain uses TRBV5-1 and TRBJ1-1; D possibly corresponds to TRBD1 (6 bases). The CDR3 is 15 residues long. Per the germline V gene, CDR1 is SGHRS and CDR2 is YFSETQ. V lost 0 bases and J 1 base, leaving 10 bases between the germline ends. CDR3 protein: CASSLAVGANTEAFF. CDR3 nucleotide sequence: TGCGCCAGCAGCTTGGCGGTGGGGGCGAACACTGAAGCTTTCTTT. The full variable domain, completed using reference TRBV5-1 and TRBJ1-1, is KAGVTQTPRYLIKTRGQQVTLSCSPISGHRSVSWYQQTPGQGLQFLFEYFSETQRNKGNFPGRFSGRQFSNSRSEMNVSTLELGDSALYLCASSLAVGANTEAFFGQGTRLTVV.

The V and J genes are TRBV27 and TRBJ1-1; D unclear. Trimming stripped 6 bases from V and 4 bases from J, with 12 bases between. Germline CDR1 and CDR2: MNHEY and SMNVEV (reference sequence). CDR3 length: 13 residues. In DNA form, the CDR3 reads TGTGCCAGCAGCTCAAACTCCATCACTGAAGCTTTCTTT. Translated: CASSSNSITEAFF.

Only one count was recorded for this clonotype. This chain joins TRBV20-1 and TRBJ1-5, with 7 bases fitting TRBD1. The V gene's germline CDR1 is DFQATT and CDR2 SNEGSKA (reference sequence). J gave up 4 bases and V 0 bases, and 6 bases lay outside the gene matches. The length of the CDR3 is 15 residues. CDR3 sequence reads: CSARDPQTGNQPQHF. The CDR3 bases are TGCAGTGCTAGAGATCCTCAGACAGGGAATCAGCCCCAGCATTTT.

Comment on this clonotype: With a much larger clone just one base away, this may be a read error. The rearrangement joins TRBV10-3 to TRBJ2-5; D possibly corresponds to TRBD1 (6 bases). V lost 4 bases and J lost 3, with 9 bases in between. This CDR3 is built from 13 residues. Germline CDR1 is ENHRY and CDR2 is SYGVKD. CDR3 in DNA: TGTGCCATCAGTGGGGACAAAAAAGAGACCCAGTACTTC. It codes for CAISGDKKETQYF.

This clonotype was recorded at least ten times. V and J are TRBV3-1 and TRBJ1-2; no clear D. Germline assignment: CDR1 LGHDT and CDR2 YNNKEL (reference sequence). Trimming left V 2 bases short and J 2 bases short, with 6 bases between. There are 13 residues in the CDR3. In nucleotides, the CDR3 is TGTGCCAGCAGCCAATCGGACAACTATGGCTACACCTTC. The encoded protein is CASSQSDNYGYTF. Drawing the rest from reference TRBV3-1 and TRBJ1-2, the complete variable domain is DTAVSQTPKYLVTQMGNDKSIKCEQNLGHDTMYWYKQDSKKFLKIMFSYNNKELIINETVPNRFSPKSPDKAHLNLHINSLELGDSAVYFCASSQSDNYGYTFGSGTRLTVV.

With regard to this clonotype: A much larger clone differs from this one at a single base, so this may be a read error. The chain recombines TRBV27 with TRBJ1-2; no firm D call. Between the trimmed V and J ends, which lost 2 bases and 4 bases, there was a span of 11 bases. Per germline, CDR1 MNHEY and CDR2 SMNVEV (reference sequence). The CDR3 sequence is 14 residues long. The CDR3 loop reads CASSLSTNGYGYTF. CDR3 bases: TGTGCCAGCAGTTTAAGTACCAACGGCTATGGCTACACCTTC.

This clonotype was detected a few times. The J gene is TRBJ2-5, the V gene TRBV28; 9 nucleotides align to TRBD1. Germline trimming cut 4 bases from V and 5 bases from J; bases unmatched to any gene: 8. The CDR3 sequence is 15 residues long. CDR1 is MDHEN, CDR2 SYDVKM, per germline. CDR3 loop: CASSSRTGGAETQYF. CDR3 sequence (DNA): TGTGCCAGCAGTTCCCGAACAGGGGGCGCGGAGACCCAGTACTTC.

The rearrangement joins TRBV7-8 to TRBJ1-1, with D tentatively TRBD1 (6 bases). The V end was cut by 5 bases, the J end by 3 bases, with 13 bases between. The germline CDR1 and CDR2 sequences are SGHVS and FQNEAQ. This CDR3 spans 14 amino acids. The CDR3 nucleotides are TGTGCCAGCAGCCGACAGGCTGGGGACACTGAAGCTTTCTTT. It translates to CASSRQAGDTEAFF.

Turning to this clonotype: A much larger clone lies a single base off, so this may be a read error. The chain joins TRBV6-2 or TRBV6-3 to TRBJ1-1; D is uncertain. The CDR3 loop spans 14 amino acids. Germline V CDR1 and CDR2: MNHEY, SVGEGT. This CDR3 reads CAGSYSVRSTEAFF. The CDR3 nucleotides read TGTGCCGGCAGTTACTCGGTGCGAAGCACTGAAGCTTTCTTT.

This clonotype has just a few counts. The chain carries TRBV13 and TRBJ2-1; perhaps TRBD1 as D (6 bases). Trimming pared 4 bases from V and 4 bases from J, leaving 14 bases between. Germline-derived CDR1 and CDR2 are PRHDT and FYEKMQ (reference sequence). CDR3 length: 15 amino acids. CDR3 sequence: CASSSGQKAYNEQFF. The CDR3 nucleotides are TGTGCCAGCAGCTCGGGACAAAAAGCTTACAATGAGCAGTTCTTC.

This clonotype showed up just a few times. The V and J genes are TRBV15 and TRBJ1-2; D call uncertain. Per germline, CDR1 LNHNV and CDR2 YYDKDF (reference sequence). Trimming removed 6 bases from V and 4 bases from J, with 9 bases in between. This CDR3 contains 12 residues. As DNA, the CDR3 is TGTGCCACCAGTAGGACGGCCTATGGCTACACCTTC. Its translation is CATSRTAYGYTF.

This clonotype was seen more than once but under ten times. This chain links TRBV4-3 with TRBJ2-7; tentative D call: TRBD2 (5 bases). This CDR3 has 16 amino acids. The V end was cut by 3 bases, the J end by 4 bases, with 19 bases between. Germline assignment: CDR1 LGHNA and CDR2 YSLEER. This CDR3 is CASSQRVRGSGYEQYF. In DNA, the CDR3 is TGCGCCAGCAGCCAGCGTGTCCGGGGATCAGGATACGAGCAGTACTTC.

This clonotype was seen a handful of times. The chain recombines TRBV7-9 with TRBJ1-2; 7 nucleotides agree with TRBD1. Per the germline V gene, CDR1 is SEHNR and CDR2 is FQNEAQ (reference sequence). The CDR3 sequence is 13 residues long. V lost 5 bases, J lost 10 bases, and 10 bases stayed unmatched. CDR3: CASSPADRDLYTF. The CDR3 DNA reads TGTGCCAGCAGCCCAGCTGACAGGGACCTCTACACCTTC. The full variable domain, with the rest looked up from reference TRBV7-9 and TRBJ1-2, is DTGVSQNPRHKITKRGQNVTFRCDPISEHNRLYWYRQTLGQGPEFLTYFQNEAQLEKSRLLSDRFSAERPKGSFSTLEIQRTEQGDSAMYLCASSPADRDLYTFGSGTRLTVV.

This clonotype showed up many times. This chain joins TRBV20-1 and TRBJ2-5; D remains unclear. The germline gives CDR1 DFQATT, CDR2 SNEGSKA (reference sequence). This CDR3 region has 11 residues. Trimming shortened V by 3 bases and J by 3 bases, and 5 bases separated the two germline ends. CDR3 region: CSASAKETQYF. CDR3 DNA sequence: TGCAGTGCTAGTGCGAAAGAGACCCAGTACTTC.

This clonotype was seen many times. CDR3: CASSYPLETSRNENEQFF. CDR3 bases: TGTGCCAGCAGTTACCCTCTGGAGACTAGCAGGAATGAGAATGAGCAGTTCTTC. The chain is built from TRBV6-2 or TRBV6-3 and TRBJ2-1; the match to TRBD2 covers 7 bases. The length of the CDR3 is 18 residues. Germline values: CDR1 MNHEY, CDR2 SVGEGT. Germline trimming cut 2 bases from V and 7 bases from J; bases unmatched to any gene: 17.

As to this clonotype: This may come from a read error, since a much larger clone is one base off. The CDR3 does not end in the conserved phenylalanine or tryptophan, so this is likely a read error. The chain joins TRBV7-9 to TRBJ2-3, with a possible D match to TRBD2 (6 bases). Germline lookup yields CDR1 SEHNR and CDR2 FQNEAQ (reference sequence). This CDR3 is 16 amino acids long. Trimming pared 0 bases from V and 1 base from J, leaving 11 bases between. The CDR3 DNA sequence: TGTGCCAGCAGCTTAGCTAGCGGCGGCGGCACAGATACGCAGTATATT. Translated, it gives CASSLASGGGTDTQYI.

This clonotype was detected only a few times. The chain is built from TRBV3-1 and TRBJ1-5; D unclear. CDR3 size: 14 residues. Germline V gives CDR1 LGHDT, CDR2 YNNKEL (reference sequence). V gave up 1 base and J gave up 7 bases, with 11 bases separating them. As DNA, the CDR3 is TGTGCCAGCAGCCAAGGTTTTAGGGCCCAGCCCCAGCATTTT. This gives the protein CASSQGFRAQPQHF.

This clonotype was observed many times. This chain connects TRBV20-1 to TRBJ1-5; D gene ambiguous. Germline V gene data show CDR1 as DFQATT and CDR2 as SNEGSKA (reference sequence). Trimming pared 0 bases from V and 4 bases from J, leaving 10 bases between. CDR3 length: 14 residues. CDR3 bases: TGCAGTGCTAGAGATGGACCGAGTAATCAGCCCCAGCATTTT. It translates to CSARDGPSNQPQHF.

This clonotype came up many times. The chain joins TRBV7-9 to TRBJ2-7, with D perhaps TRBD1 (5 bases). This CDR3 contains 13 residues. From germline, CDR1 is SEHNR and CDR2 FQNEAQ (reference sequence). Trimming pared 7 bases from V and 5 bases from J, leaving 15 bases between. The CDR3 DNA reads as TGTGCCAGCACCTCGTTTGGGGCCCACGAGCAGTACTTC. Its translation is CASTSFGAHEQYF.

This clonotype occurred many times. The rearrangement links TRBV11-2 to TRBJ2-3, with 9 nucleotides matching TRBD2. The CDR3 consists of 14 residues. Germline CDR1 reads SGHAT; CDR2 reads FQNNGV. V gave up 5 bases and J gave up 9 bases; unmatched junction bases: 9. The CDR3 DNA reads as TGTGCCAGCAGCCCGGGACTAGCCGCCCCGACGCAGTATTTT. This translates into CASSPGLAAPTQYF.